The 13 T cell receptor beta chains below come from one sample, sequenced in a study of T-cell memory formation after mild COVID-19. TCRdb reprocessed the 5' RACE reads with MiXCR, giving one entry per CDR3 protein. The table records around 450,000 distinct CDR3 sequences, around 19% of them present only once. Sequencing input: PBMCs or a T cell subset sorted from them (not recorded which). Receptors originate from an adult woman who had mild COVID-19 (a few samples of this study predate the infection). Cell type and time point are not known.

This clonotype was picked up a small number of times. The genes are TRBV12-3 or TRBV12-4 and TRBJ2-2, with D perhaps TRBD1 (5 bases). This CDR3 is 14 amino acids long. V was trimmed by 0 bases and J by 9 bases, leaving 11 bases between them. CDR3 region: CASSLAPQGRELFF. The CDR3 DNA follows: TGTGCCAGCAGTTTAGCTCCGCAGGGCCGGGAGCTGTTTTTT.

This clonotype occurred a few times. The V and J genes are TRBV4-2 and TRBJ1-6; D gene ambiguous. V was trimmed by 2 bases and J by 13 bases, leaving 18 bases between them. The germline V gene encodes CDR1 LGHNA and CDR2 YNFKEQ. The CDR3 is 15 residues long. CDR3 amino acids: CASSQTGPRIPPLHF. Here the CDR3 DNA reads TGTGCCAGCAGCCAAACCGGACCACGGATTCCGCCCCTCCACTTT.

This chain's CDR3 is CASSIGANYGYTF. CDR3 DNA: TGTGCCAGTAGTATAGGAGCGAACTATGGCTACACCTTC. The chain carries TRBV19 and TRBJ1-2; D unclear. The CDR3 runs to 13 residues. V was cut by 1 base and J by 2 bases, with 5 bases left in between. Per germline, CDR1 LNHDA and CDR2 SQIVND (reference sequence).

This chain joins TRBV7-2 and TRBJ2-2; D gene unclear. The ends were cut back, 6 bases at V and 5 bases at J, with 10 bases in the middle. Per germline, CDR1 SGHTA and CDR2 FQGNSA. The CDR3 loop spans 13 amino acids. CDR3: CASSLRRTGELFF. The CDR3 coding sequence is TGTGCCAGCAGTCTCCGCCGTACCGGGGAGCTGTTTTTT.

This chain uses TRBV6-5 with TRBJ2-3; the match to TRBD2 covers 8 bases. V trimming: 6 bases; J trimming: 1 base; junction bases outside the gene matches: 9. Germline V gene data show CDR1 as MNHEY and CDR2 as SVGAGI. There are 16 residues in the CDR3. The CDR3 sequence is CASSSLAGRGTDTQYF. CDR3 bases: TGTGCCAGCAGCTCCTTAGCGGGACGAGGCACAGATACGCAGTATTTT.

This clonotype was counted a few times. The V call is TRBV12-3 or TRBV12-4, the J call TRBJ2-7, with a tentative D call TRBD2 (6 bases). V gave up 7 bases and J gave up 7 bases, with 23 bases separating them. CDR3 size: 15 residues. CDR3 protein: CASTPSGSGSQEQYF. DNA for the CDR3: TGTGCCAGCACACCCAGCGGGTCGGGTAGTCAGGAGCAGTACTTC.

This clonotype was found many times. The junction differs from germline at one of its ends, possibly a read error. The chain uses TRBV7-9 and TRBJ2-1, with 12 bases aligning to TRBD2. The CDR3 has 15 amino acids. Germline-derived CDR1 and CDR2 are SEHNR and FQNEAQ (reference sequence). The CDR3, as DNA: TGTGCCAGCAGTTTAGGCCTAGCGGGAGGGGATGAGCAGTTCTTC. Translation: CASSLGLAGGDEQFF.

This clonotype was counted only a few times. The rearrangement joins TRBV11-2 to TRBJ2-2, with D possibly being TRBD2 (6 bases). Looked up from germline, CDR1 is SGHAT and CDR2 is FQNNGV. V lost 4 bases and J lost 0, with 12 bases in between. The CDR3 covers 16 residues. The CDR3 sequence is CASSYISGANTGELFF. The CDR3 nucleotides read TGTGCCAGCAGCTACATTAGCGGAGCGAACACCGGGGAGCTGTTTTTT.

This clonotype was detected only a few times. The J gene is TRBJ2-1, the V gene TRBV3-1; 7 bases match TRBD2. V trimming: 0 bases; J trimming: 2 bases; junction bases outside the gene matches: 1. CDR3 size: 15 residues. Germline loops: CDR1 LGHDT, CDR2 YNNKEL (reference sequence). DNA of the CDR3: TGTGCCAGCAGCCAAGAACGGGGGGCCTACAATGAGCAGTTCTTC. This codes for CASSQERGAYNEQFF.

Only a few counts were recorded for this clonotype. The chain combines TRBV24-1 with TRBJ2-3, with D maybe TRBD2 (5 bases). Germline loops: CDR1 KGHDR, CDR2 SFDVKD. Trimming pared 6 bases from V and 8 bases from J, leaving 23 bases between. CDR3 length equals 16 residues. The CDR3 DNA sequence: TGTGCCACCAGTACCCCCTCCGTCGGGCGGGCAGGTACGCAGTATTTT. This sequence encodes CATSTPSVGRAGTQYF.

This clonotype was detected a few times. The V gene is TRBV5-1, the J gene TRBJ2-3; TRBD2 agrees at 7 bases. Trimming removed 0 bases from V and 4 bases from J; junction bases left unmatched: 14. CDR3 length: 18 amino acids. Per the germline V gene, CDR1 is SGHRS and CDR2 is YFSETQ. CDR3 nucleotides: TGCGCCAGCAGCTTGGGACCCCTGGGCGGGGGTGACGCAGATACGCAGTATTTT. Protein sequence: CASSLGPLGGGDADTQYF.

The chain has TRBV5-6 and TRBJ1-1; D unclear. The V end lost 0 bases, the J end lost 0 bases, and 6 bases lay between the germline ends. This CDR3 is 14 amino acids long. Germline lookup yields CDR1 SGHDT and CDR2 YYEEEE. The CDR3 DNA reads as TGTGCCAGCAGCTTGGGGGTCGTGAACACTGAAGCTTTCTTT. Encoded protein: CASSLGVVNTEAFF. Together with reference TRBV5-6 and TRBJ1-1, the CDR3 gives the full variable domain: DAGVTQSPTHLIKTRGQQVTLRCSPKSGHDTVSWYQQALGQGPQFIFQYYEEEERQRGNFPDRFSGHQFPNYSSELNVNALLLGDSALYLCASSLGVVNTEAFFGQGTRLTVV.

The rearrangement links TRBV27 to TRBJ2-7; TRBD2 matches 11 bases. The CDR3 totals 16 residues. From germline, CDR1 is MNHEY and CDR2 SMNVEV (reference sequence). Unmatched junction bases numbered 9, after V lost 5 bases and J lost 3 bases. The DNA for the CDR3 is TGTGCCAGCAGTCCGGGGACTAGCGGCTCCTACTACGAGCAGTACTTC. The encoded protein is CASSPGTSGSYYEQYF.